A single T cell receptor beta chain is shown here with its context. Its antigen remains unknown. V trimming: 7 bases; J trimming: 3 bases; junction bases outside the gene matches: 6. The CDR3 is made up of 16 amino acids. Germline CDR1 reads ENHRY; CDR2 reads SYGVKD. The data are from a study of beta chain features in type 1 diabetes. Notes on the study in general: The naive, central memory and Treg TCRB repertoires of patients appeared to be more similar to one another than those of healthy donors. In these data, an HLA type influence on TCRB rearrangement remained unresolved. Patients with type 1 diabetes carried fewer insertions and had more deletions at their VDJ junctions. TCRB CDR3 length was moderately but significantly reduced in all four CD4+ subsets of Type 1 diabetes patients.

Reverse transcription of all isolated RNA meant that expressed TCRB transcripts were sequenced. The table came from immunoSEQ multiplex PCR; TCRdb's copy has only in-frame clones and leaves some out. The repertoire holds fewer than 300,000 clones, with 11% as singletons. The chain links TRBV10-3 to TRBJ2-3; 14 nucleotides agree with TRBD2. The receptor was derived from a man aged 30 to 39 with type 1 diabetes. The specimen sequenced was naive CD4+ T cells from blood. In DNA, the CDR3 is TGTGCCATCACCATAGGACTAGCGGGGGGAACAGATACGCAGTATTTT. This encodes CAITIGLAGGTDTQYF.